Listed below are T cell receptor beta chains from one sample, sequenced in a study of T cells in Graves' hyperthyroidism and ophthalmopathy. TCRdb called the multiplex PCR reads again in MiXCR, with one record for every CDR3 protein. The sample contains some 690,000 distinct CDR3 sequences, around 16% of which appear only once. Sequencing input: blood. Receptors were obtained from a middle-aged man with Graves' hyperthyroidism. Each CDR3 is given with its conserved first and last residue. The D gene is left open where the match is weak. For some rows the clone size is stated as once, few or many, or as a class when expanded; others skip it.

>TRBV27|TRBD2|many|13|TRBJ2-3
TGTGCCAGCAGTCCCGGGGCTAGCGGAACGCAGTATTTT
CASSPGASGTQYF
>TRBV9|NA|few|14|TRBJ2-7
TGTGCCAGCAGCGTAGGAGGGACCACCTACGAGCAGTACTTC
CASSVGGTTYEQYF
>TRBV3-1|TRBD1|few|15|TRBJ2-3
TGTGCCAGCAGCCAGAACACAGGGGGCGCAGATACGCAGTATTTT
CASSQNTGGADTQYF
>TRBV30|TRBD1|few|17|TRBJ1-5
TGTGCCTACCAGGGGGGGCAGGGGGGAGGCGGCAATCAGCCCCAGCATTTT
CAYQGGQGGGGNQPQHF
>TRBV30|TRBD2|many|12|TRBJ2-5
TGTGCCTGGAGAGGACTAGTAGAGACCCAGTACTTC
CAWRGLVETQYF
>TRBV29-1|NA|NA|14|TRBJ2-3
TGCAGCGTGGTCAGGGCAAGAAGCACAGATACGCAGTATTTT
CSVVRARSTDTQYF
>TRBV6-2/TRBV6-3|TRBD2|NA|14|TRBJ2-7
TGTGCCAGCAGTAAACTAGCGGAGCTCTACGAGCAGTACTTC
CASSKLAELYEQYF
>TRBV29-1|TRBD1|many|13|TRBJ1-1
TGCAGCGGTGGACAGGGGGAGAACACTGAAGCTTTCTTT
CSGGQGENTEAFF
>TRBV6-1|TRBD2|once|14|TRBJ2-1
TGTGCCACCACTCCCGGGACTAGCGCTAGTGAGCAGTTCTTC
CATTPGTSASEQFF
>TRBV4-3|TRBD2|NA|17|TRBJ2-7
TGCGCCAGCAGCCAAGCCGTCACGGGAGGCTCCTCGTACGAGCAGTACTTC
CASSQAVTGGSSYEQYF
>TRBV12-3/TRBV12-4|TRBD1|many|15|TRBJ1-1
TGTGCCAGCAGACGACAGGGTGAGGTGAACACTGAAGCTTTCTTT
CASRRQGEVNTEAFF
>TRBV28|TRBD2|many|15|TRBJ2-1
TGTGCCAGCACGCTGAGCGGGAGGGCCTACAATGAGCAGTTCTTC
CASTLSGRAYNEQFF
>TRBV2|NA|many|15|TRBJ2-3
TGTGCCAGCAGTGTCGGGGGATATAATGCAGATACGCAGTATTTT
CASSVGGYNADTQYF
>TRBV6-1|NA|NA|15|TRBJ2-1
TGTGCCAGCAGAGACTCCGGACATAGCTACAATGAGCAGTTCTTC
CASRDSGHSYNEQFF
>TRBV3-1|NA|few|14|TRBJ1-3
TGTGCCAGCAGCGAATCAGGCTCTGGAAACACCATATATTTT
CASSESGSGNTIYF
>TRBV25-1|NA|NA|16|TRBJ2-1
TGTGCCAGCAGTTCCGCCCAAGCGGAACGACACAATGAGCAGTTCTTC
CASSSAQAERHNEQFF
>TRBV7-2|TRBD1|once|15|TRBJ2-1
TGTGCCAGCAGCACCGACAGGGGCCGTTACAATGAGCAGTTCTTC
CASSTDRGRYNEQFF
>TRBV4-1|NA|few|13|TRBJ2-7
TGCGCCAGCAGCCAAGTCCGGACCACCGAGCAGTACTTC
CASSQVRTTEQYF
>TRBV28|TRBD1|many|15|TRBJ2-7
TGTGCCAGCAGTTCACCCGGGACAGGGCTCTACGAGCAGTACTTC
CASSSPGTGLYEQYF
>TRBV4-2|TRBD2|few|15|TRBJ2-7
TGTGCCAGCAGCCAAGATGGGCTAGCGGATTACGAGCAGTACTTC
CASSQDGLADYEQYF
>TRBV13|TRBD1|many|14|TRBJ2-7
TGTGCCAGTTTGAACAGCGACAGGGGCTACGAGCAGTACTTC
CASLNSDRGYEQYF
>TRBV7-8|TRBD2|NA|18|TRBJ2-1
TGTGCCAGCAGCTTAGCGATAGGGACTAGCGGGCCCTACAATGAGCAGTTCTTC
CASSLAIGTSGPYNEQFF
>TRBV6-2/TRBV6-3|TRBD1|NA|14|TRBJ1-1
TGTGCCAGCAGTATGGACAGGGTCGACACTGAAGCTTTCTTT
CASSMDRVDTEAFF
>TRBV14|NA|few|16|TRBJ2-2
TGTGCCAGCAGCCAAGATTATCCAGGGAACACCGGGGAGCTGTTTTTT
CASSQDYPGNTGELFF
>TRBV24-1|NA|few|14|TRBJ2-7
TGTGCCACCAGTGACCCCGGGCGGGCCTACGAGCAGTACTTC
CATSDPGRAYEQYF
>TRBV20-1|NA|many|12|TRBJ2-7
TGCAGTGCTAGTTCAGGGGATGGCGAGCAGTACTTC
CSASSGDGEQYF
>TRBV6-2/TRBV6-3|TRBD1|once|12|TRBJ1-5
TGTGCCAGCCGGCAGGGGGCTCAGCCCCAGCATTTT
CASRQGAQPQHF
>TRBV9|NA|NA|15|TRBJ1-2
TGTGCCAGCAGCCAAGGACACCTCCGGGACTATGGCTACACCTTC
CASSQGHLRDYGYTF
>TRBV20-1|NA|NA|11|TRBJ2-1
TGCAGTGCTAGAGACAGGGAAAATGTGTTCTTC
CSARDRENVFF
>TRBV12-3/TRBV12-4|TRBD2|few|14|TRBJ2-2
TGTGCCAGCATTGTTAGCGGGGCTACCGGGGAGCTGTTTTTT
CASIVSGATGELFF
>TRBV7-9|NA|few|15|TRBJ1-2
TGTGCCAGCATCATCCTCGACAGTGCTAACTATGGCTACACCTTC
CASIILDSANYGYTF
>TRBV28|TRBD2|many|15|TRBJ2-7
TGTGCCAGCAGACGACTAGCGAACTATTCCTACGAGCAGTACTTC
CASRRLANYSYEQYF
>TRBV7-3|TRBD1|NA|15|TRBJ1-2
TGTGCCAGCAGCTTAACCGGGACAGGGGCTGGTGGCTACACCTTC
CASSLTGTGAGGYTF
>TRBV12-5|NA|NA|14|TRBJ1-2
TGTGCTAGTGGTAACGGACGCGGCAACTATGGCTACACCTTC
CASGNGRGNYGYTF
>TRBV12-3/TRBV12-4|NA|many|14|TRBJ1-2
TGTGCCAGCAGCCTTGACAGGCGAGGCTATGGCTACACCTTC
CASSLDRRGYGYTF
>TRBV3-1|NA|few|12|TRBJ2-1
TGTGCCAGCAGCCAAGTAGGAGCTGGGCAGTTCTTC
CASSQVGAGQFF
>TRBV19|TRBD2|few|16|TRBJ2-3
TGTGCCAGTAGTATACCTAGCGGGAGTTACGCAGATACGCAGTATTTT
CASSIPSGSYADTQYF
>TRBV20-1|TRBD1|many|14|TRBJ1-5
TGCAGTGCTGTGCGGGACAGGGCCAATCAGCCCCAGCATTTT
CSAVRDRANQPQHF
>TRBV6-2/TRBV6-3|NA|few|13|TRBJ2-7
TGTGCCAGCAGTTACTCGTCTCCGCACGAGCAGTACTTC
CASSYSSPHEQYF
>TRBV12-3/TRBV12-4|NA|many|13|TRBJ2-1
TGTGCCAGCAAAACCGGGACAAGCGATGAGCAGTTCTTC
CASKTGTSDEQFF
>TRBV30|NA|many|15|TRBJ1-1
TGTGCCTGGACGGTCTACAGGGTCTTGAACACTGAAGCTTTCTTT
CAWTVYRVLNTEAFF
>TRBV25-1|TRBD2|many|17|TRBJ2-3
TGTGCCAGCAGTGTGGGGACTAGCGGGAGTGACACAGATACGCAGTATTTT
CASSVGTSGSDTDTQYF
>TRBV20-1|TRBD2|NA|16|TRBJ2-7
TGCAGTGCTAGAGACCATACTAGCGGGAGGACCTACGAGCAGTACTTC
CSARDHTSGRTYEQYF
>TRBV11-2|NA|NA|15|TRBJ2-7
TGTGCCAGCACCCTGGGTCGGGGGCTGGGCTACGAGCAGTACTTC
CASTLGRGLGYEQYF
>TRBV2|NA|few|13|TRBJ2-7
TGTGCCAGCAGTCAAGACATAGACTACGAGCAGTACTTC
CASSQDIDYEQYF